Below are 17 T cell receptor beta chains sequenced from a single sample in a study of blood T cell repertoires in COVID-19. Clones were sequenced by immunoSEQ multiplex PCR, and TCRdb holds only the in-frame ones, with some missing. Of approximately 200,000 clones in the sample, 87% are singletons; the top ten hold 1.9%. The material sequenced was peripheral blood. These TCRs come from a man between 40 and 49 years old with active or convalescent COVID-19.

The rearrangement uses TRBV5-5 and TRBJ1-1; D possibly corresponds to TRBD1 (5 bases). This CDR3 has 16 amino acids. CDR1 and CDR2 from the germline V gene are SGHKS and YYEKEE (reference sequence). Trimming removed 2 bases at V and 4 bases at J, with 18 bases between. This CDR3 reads CASSLRPGVGTTEAFF. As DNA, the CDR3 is TGTGCCAGCAGCTTACGTCCGGGAGTGGGGACCACTGAAGCTTTCTTT.

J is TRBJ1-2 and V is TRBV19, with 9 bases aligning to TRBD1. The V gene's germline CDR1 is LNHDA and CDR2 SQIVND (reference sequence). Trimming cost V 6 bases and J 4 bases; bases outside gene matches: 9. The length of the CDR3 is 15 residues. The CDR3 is CASSPLGQGLYGYTF. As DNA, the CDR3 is TGTGCCAGTAGCCCCCTAGGACAGGGGCTCTATGGCTACACCTTC.

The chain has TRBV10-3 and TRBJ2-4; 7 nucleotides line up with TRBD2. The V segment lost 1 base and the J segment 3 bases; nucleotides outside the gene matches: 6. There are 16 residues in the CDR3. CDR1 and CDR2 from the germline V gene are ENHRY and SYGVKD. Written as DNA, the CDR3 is TGTGCCATCAGTGAGTGGGGGGGTACAGTCAAAAACATTCAGTACTTC. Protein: CAISEWGGTVKNIQYF.

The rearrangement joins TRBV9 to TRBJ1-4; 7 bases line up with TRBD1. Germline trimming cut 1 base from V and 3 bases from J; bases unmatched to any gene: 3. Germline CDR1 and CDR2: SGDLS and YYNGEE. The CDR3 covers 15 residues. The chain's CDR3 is CASSVRTGANEKLFF. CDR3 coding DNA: TGTGCCAGCAGCGTAAGGACAGGTGCTAATGAAAAACTGTTTTTT.

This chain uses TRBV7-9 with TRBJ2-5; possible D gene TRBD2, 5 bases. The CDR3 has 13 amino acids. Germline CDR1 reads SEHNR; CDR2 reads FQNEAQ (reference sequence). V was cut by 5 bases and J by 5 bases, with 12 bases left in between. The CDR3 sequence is CASSRRTGETQYF. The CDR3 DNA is TGTGCCAGCAGCCGACGGACTGGGGAGACCCAGTACTTC.

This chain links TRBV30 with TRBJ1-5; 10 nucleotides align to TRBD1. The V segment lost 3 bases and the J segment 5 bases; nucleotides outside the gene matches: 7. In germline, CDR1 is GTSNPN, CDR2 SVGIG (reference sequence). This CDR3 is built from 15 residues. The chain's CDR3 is CAWSWTGTGDQPQHF. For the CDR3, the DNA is TGTGCCTGGAGCTGGACCGGGACAGGGGATCAGCCCCAGCATTTT.

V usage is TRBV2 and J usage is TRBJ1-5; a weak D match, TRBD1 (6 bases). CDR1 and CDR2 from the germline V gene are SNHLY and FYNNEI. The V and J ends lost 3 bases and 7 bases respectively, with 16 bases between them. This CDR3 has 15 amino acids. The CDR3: CASSDGWGTPQPQHF. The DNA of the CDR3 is TGTGCCAGCAGTGACGGGTGGGGGACACCGCAGCCCCAGCATTTT.

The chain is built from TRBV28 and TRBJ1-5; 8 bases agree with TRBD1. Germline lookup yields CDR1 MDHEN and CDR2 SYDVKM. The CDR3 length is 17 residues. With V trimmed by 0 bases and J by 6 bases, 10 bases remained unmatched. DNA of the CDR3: TGTGCCAGCAGTTTATGGCCCGGGACAGGCCCAGGTCAGCCCCAGCATTTT. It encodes CASSLWPGTGPGQPQHF.

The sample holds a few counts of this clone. CDR3 loop: CASGSASGSPGGEQFF. CDR3 in DNA: TGTGCCAGCGGATCGGCCAGCGGTTCCCCGGGCGGTGAGCAGTTCTTC. V gene TRBV9 combines with J gene TRBJ2-1; TRBD2 might be the D (5 bases). This CDR3 spans 16 amino acids. Germline CDR1 SGDLS, CDR2 YYNGEE. The ends were cut back, 7 bases at V and 9 bases at J, with 26 bases in the middle. The entire variable domain, with the rest obtained from reference TRBV9 and TRBJ2-1, is as follows: DSGVTQTPKHLITATGQRVTLRCSPRSGDLSVYWYQQSLDQGLQFLIQYYNGEERAKGNILERFSAQQFPDLHSELNLSSLELGDSALYFCASGSASGSPGGEQFFGPGTRLTVL.

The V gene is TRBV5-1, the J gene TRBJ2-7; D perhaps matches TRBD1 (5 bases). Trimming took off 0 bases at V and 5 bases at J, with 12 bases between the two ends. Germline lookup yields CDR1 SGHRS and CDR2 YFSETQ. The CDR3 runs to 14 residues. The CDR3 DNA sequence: TGCGCCAGCAGCTTGGTTAGCAGGGCGGACGAGCAGTACTTC. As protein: CASSLVSRADEQYF.

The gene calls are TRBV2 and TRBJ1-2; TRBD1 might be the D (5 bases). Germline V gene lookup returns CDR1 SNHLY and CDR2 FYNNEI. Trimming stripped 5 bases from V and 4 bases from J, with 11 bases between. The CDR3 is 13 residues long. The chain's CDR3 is CASSQGPGYGYTF. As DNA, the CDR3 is TGTGCCAGCAGTCAGGGTCCTGGCTATGGCTACACCTTC.

The chain's CDR3 is CASSQYRGNQPQHF. CDR3 nucleotides: TGTGCCAGCAGCCAATACAGGGGCAATCAGCCCCAGCATTTT. J is TRBJ1-5 and V is TRBV3-1 (or the pseudogene TRBV3-2), with D possibly TRBD1 on 6 matching bases. CDR3 length: 14 residues. V lost 2 bases and J lost 2, with 7 bases in between. Per the germline V gene, CDR1 is LGHDT and CDR2 is YNNKEL (reference sequence).

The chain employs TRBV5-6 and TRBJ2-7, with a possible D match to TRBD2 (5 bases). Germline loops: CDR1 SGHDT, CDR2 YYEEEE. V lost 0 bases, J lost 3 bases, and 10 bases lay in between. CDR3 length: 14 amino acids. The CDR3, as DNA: TGTGCCAGCAGCTTGGGCCCGGGGAACTACGAGCAGTACTTC. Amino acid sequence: CASSLGPGNYEQYF.

Here the CDR3 reads CATSRLPPGQGQETQYF. CDR3 coding DNA: TGTGCCACCAGCAGATTACCCCCGGGACAGGGGCAAGAGACCCAGTACTTC. This chain uses TRBV15 with TRBJ2-5, with TRBD1 identical over 10 bases. The CDR3 extends over 17 amino acids. The trim removed 2 bases at V and 2 bases at J, leaving 8 bases unmatched. The germline CDR1 and CDR2 sequences are LNHNV and YYDKDF (reference sequence). Combining the CDR3 with reference TRBV15 and TRBJ2-5 gives the whole variable domain DAMVIQNPRYQVTQFGKPVTLSCSQTLNHNVMYWYQQKSSQAPKLLFHYYDKDFNNEADTPDNFQSRRPNTSFCFLDIRSPGLGDTAMYLCATSRLPPGQGQETQYFGPGTRLLVL.

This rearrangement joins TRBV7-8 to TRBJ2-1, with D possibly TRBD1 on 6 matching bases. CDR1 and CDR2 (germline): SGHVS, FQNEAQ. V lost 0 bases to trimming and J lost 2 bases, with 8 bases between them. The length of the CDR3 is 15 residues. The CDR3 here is CASSLAGATYNEQFF. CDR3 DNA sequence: TGTGCCAGCAGCTTAGCGGGGGCAACCTACAATGAGCAGTTCTTC.

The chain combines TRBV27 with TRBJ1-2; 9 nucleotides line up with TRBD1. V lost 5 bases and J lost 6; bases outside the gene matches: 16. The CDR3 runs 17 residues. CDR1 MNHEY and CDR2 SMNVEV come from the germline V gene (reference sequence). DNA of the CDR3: TGTGCCAGCAGTCTTACTATATCAGATACAGGGGGCGATGGCTACACCTTC. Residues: CASSLTISDTGGDGYTF.

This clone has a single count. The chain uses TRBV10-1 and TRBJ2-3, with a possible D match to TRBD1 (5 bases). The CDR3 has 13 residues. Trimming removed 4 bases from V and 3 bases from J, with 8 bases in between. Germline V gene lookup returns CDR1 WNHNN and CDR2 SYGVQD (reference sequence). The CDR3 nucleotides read TGCGCCAGCAGTGCAGGGTATACAGATACGCAGTATTTT. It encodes CASSAGYTDTQYF.